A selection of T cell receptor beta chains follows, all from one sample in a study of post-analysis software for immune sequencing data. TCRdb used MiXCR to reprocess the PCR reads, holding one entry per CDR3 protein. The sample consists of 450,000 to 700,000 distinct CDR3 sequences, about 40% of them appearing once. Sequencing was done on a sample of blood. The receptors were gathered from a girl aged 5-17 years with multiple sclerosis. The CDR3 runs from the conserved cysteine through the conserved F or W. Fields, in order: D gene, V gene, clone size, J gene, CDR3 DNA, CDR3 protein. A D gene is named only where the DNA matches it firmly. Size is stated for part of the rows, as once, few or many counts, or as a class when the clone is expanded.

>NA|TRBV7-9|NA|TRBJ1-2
TGTGCCAGCAGCACTTGGACAGAGCACTATGGCTACACCTTC
CASSTWTEHYGYTF
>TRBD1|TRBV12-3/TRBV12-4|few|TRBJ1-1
TGTGCCAGCAGTTCCGGGGACAGCAACACTGAAGCTTTCTTT
CASSSGDSNTEAFF
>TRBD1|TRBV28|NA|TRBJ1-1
TGTGCCAGCAGTCCGGGGGACAGGCCATGGACTGAAGCTTTCTTT
CASSPGDRPWTEAFF
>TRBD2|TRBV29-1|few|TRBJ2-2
TGCAGCGCCACTGGACTAGCGGGAGAGGTAGTCACCGGGGAGCTGTTTTTT
CSATGLAGEVVTGELFF
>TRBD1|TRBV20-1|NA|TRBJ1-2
TGCAGTGCTAGGCGGGACAGTTGGAACTATGGCTACACCTTC
CSARRDSWNYGYTF
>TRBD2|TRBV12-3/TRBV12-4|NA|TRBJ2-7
TGTGCCAGCACTCAATTCCCGGAAGCGGGAGGGATGGGAGAGCAGTACTTC
CASTQFPEAGGMGEQYF
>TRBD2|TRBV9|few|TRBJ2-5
TGTGCCAGCAGCGTAGCTAGCGGGAGGCCGCTGGAGCAGTACTTC
CASSVASGRPLEQYF
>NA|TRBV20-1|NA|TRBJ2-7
TGCAGTGCCCAGACAGTCCAGGCCGAGCAGTACTTC
CSAQTVQAEQYF
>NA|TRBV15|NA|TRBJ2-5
TGTGCCACCAGCAGGCAGCGGGCTAGGGGAGAGACCCAGTACTTC
CATSRQRARGETQYF
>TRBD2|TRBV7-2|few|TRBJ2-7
TGTGCCAGCAGCTTCCCACTAGCGGGGGCCTTCTACGAGCAGTACTTC
CASSFPLAGAFYEQYF
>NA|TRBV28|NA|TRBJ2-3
TGTGCCAGCACTCTCGGGGCAGATACGCAGTATTTT
CASTLGADTQYF
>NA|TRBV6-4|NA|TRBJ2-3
TGTGCCAGCAGTGACTCGGGGGGCCACAATGAGCAGTATTTT
CASSDSGGHNEQYF
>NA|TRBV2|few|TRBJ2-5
TGTGCCAGCTCGATTGAGACCCAGTACTTC
CASSIETQYF
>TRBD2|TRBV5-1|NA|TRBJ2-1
TGCGCCAACAGCGTGGGACTAGCGAGGAGGAATGAGCAGTTCTTC
CANSVGLARRNEQFF
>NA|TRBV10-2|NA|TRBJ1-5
TGCGCCAGCAGTGAGTCCCTCGAAGGACAGCCCCAGCATTTT
CASSESLEGQPQHF
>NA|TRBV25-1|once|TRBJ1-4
TGTGCCAGCTCTATGGATTGGGACACTGAAAAACTGTTTTTT
CASSMDWDTEKLFF
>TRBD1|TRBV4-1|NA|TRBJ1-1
TGCGCCAGCAGCCAAGATTACAGGGGGGTTTCTGAAGCTTTCTTT
CASSQDYRGVSEAFF
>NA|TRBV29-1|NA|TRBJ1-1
TGCAGCGTTGAAACGGCTCAGGGCAACACTGAAGCTTTCTTT
CSVETAQGNTEAFF
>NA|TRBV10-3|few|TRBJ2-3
TGTGCCATCAGTGACCTAGACCACACAGATACGCAGTATTTT
CAISDLDHTDTQYF
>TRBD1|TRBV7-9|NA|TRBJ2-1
TGTGCCAGCAGCCGGGACAGGGTTGTTTTAAATGAGCAGTTCTTC
CASSRDRVVLNEQFF
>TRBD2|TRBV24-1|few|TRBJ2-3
TGTGCCACCAGTGATCGCCTAGCGGGAGATCTAGATACGCAGTATTTT
CATSDRLAGDLDTQYF
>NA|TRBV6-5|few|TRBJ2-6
TGTGCCAGCAGTTACTCGATCGAGGGCGCCCTCTCTGGGGCCAACGTCCTGACTTTC
CASSYSIEGALSGANVLTF
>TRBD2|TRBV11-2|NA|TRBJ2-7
TGTGCCAGCAGCTTTCCCGCCGGCGGGGGGCTAACCTACGAGCAGTACTTC
CASSFPAGGGLTYEQYF
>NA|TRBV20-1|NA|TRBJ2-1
TGCAGTGCATTACCGGACTACAATGAGCAGTTCTTC
CSALPDYNEQFF